A selection of T cell receptor beta chains follows, all from one sample in a study of cytomegalovirus exposure and HLA in healthy donors. Clones were sequenced by immunoSEQ multiplex PCR, and TCRdb holds only the in-frame ones, with some missing. The table lists 180,000 or so clones, around 77% of them singletons. The sequenced sample consisted of PBMCs. The receptors were gathered from a woman in her 30s in good health and CMV-seropositive. CDR3s include the opening cysteine and the closing phenylalanine or tryptophan. Fields, in order: V gene, clone size, D gene, J gene, CDR3 DNA, CDR3 protein. A D gene is named only where the DNA matches it firmly. Not every row has a clone size; where given, it reads once, few, many or a size class.

TRBV6-5	NA	NA	TRBJ1-1	TGTGCCAGCAGTTACTCGGGGCTGGGTAAAGCTTTCTTT	CASSYSGLGKAFF
TRBV28	NA	NA	TRBJ1-2	TGTGCCAGCAAGGGAGGGGAGCTTGGCTACACCTTC	CASKGGELGYTF
TRBV7-8	NA	NA	TRBJ1-1	TGTGCCAGCAGCTTGCCCGAGGGGGACGCTTTCTTT	CASSLPEGDAFF
TRBV6-1	NA	NA	TRBJ1-4	TGTGCCAGCCAAAGACCTAGTGAAAAACTGTTTTTT	CASQRPSEKLFF
TRBV28	NA	TRBD1	TRBJ1-1	TGTGCCAGCAGTTTAAGCAGGGGGTACACTGAAGCTTTCTTT	CASSLSRGYTEAFF
TRBV5-1	few	TRBD2	TRBJ2-5	TGCGCCAGCAGAAAAAGGACTAGCGGAGGACCCCTACAAGAGACCCAGTACTTC	CASRKRTSGGPLQETQYF
TRBV4-1	few	NA	TRBJ1-4	TGCGCCAGCAGCCAGGGCAGGGTGTTTGAAAAACTGTTTTTT	CASSQGRVFEKLFF
TRBV6-1	NA	NA	TRBJ1-5	TGTGCCAGCAGTGAGGGGGGAATACACGGCAATCAGCCCCAGCATTTT	CASSEGGIHGNQPQHF
TRBV2	few	TRBD1	TRBJ1-2	TGTGCCAGCAGTGAAAGGACAGGGAAAGGCTACACCTTC	CASSERTGKGYTF
TRBV27	NA	TRBD1	TRBJ2-7	TGTGCCAGCAGTTTAGAAGGGGGCTTCGCCGAGCAGTACTTC	CASSLEGGFAEQYF
TRBV10-2	NA	TRBD2	TRBJ2-7	TGCGCCAGCAGACTGGGAGGGCCCGGCGAGCAGTACTTC	CASRLGGPGEQYF
TRBV27	NA	TRBD1	TRBJ1-3	TGTGCCAGCAGTTTAGGGACAGCCGGAAACACCATATATTTT	CASSLGTAGNTIYF
TRBV5-6	NA	TRBD1	TRBJ1-6	TGTGCCAGCAGCTTCGGGGACAGGGGTGGTTCACCCCTCCACTTT	CASSFGDRGGSPLHF
TRBV5-6	NA	NA	TRBJ2-1	TGTGCCAGCAGCTTGGACAGCCGGGGTGAGCAGTTCTTC	CASSLDSRGEQFF
TRBV7-2	NA	NA	TRBJ1-1	TGTGCCAGCAGCTTAACATCGCGGGGAGTCACTGAAGCTTTCTTT	CASSLTSRGVTEAFF
TRBV7-2	NA	TRBD1	TRBJ1-1	TGTGCCAGCAGGTTAACCGGGACAGCTAACACTGAAGCTTTCTTT	CASRLTGTANTEAFF
TRBV19	NA	TRBD1	TRBJ1-1	TGTGCCAGTAGTATCAGGGGGCCAGTCACTGAAGCTTTCTTT	CASSIRGPVTEAFF
TRBV14	NA	NA	TRBJ2-3	TGTGCCAGCAGCCAAGTCGCGGGATGGGAGTATTTT	CASSQVAGWEYF
TRBV10-2	NA	TRBD1	TRBJ1-5	TGCGCCAGCAGTGAGTCGCGGAGAACAGGGGGCGCGGCGAGCAATCAGCCCCAGCATTTT	CASSESRRTGGAASNQPQHF
TRBV5-1	NA	TRBD2	TRBJ2-5	TGCGCCAGCAGCTTGGCGGGGGGGGAAGAGACCCAGTACTTC	CASSLAGGEETQYF
TRBV4-3	NA	NA	TRBJ1-6	TGCGCCAGCAGCCAAGAGGGGCCTGATAATTCACCCCTCCACTTT	CASSQEGPDNSPLHF
TRBV6-5	NA	NA	TRBJ1-6	TGTGCCAGCAGTTTTATCGGGTATTCACCCCTCCACTTT	CASSFIGYSPLHF
TRBV5-4	NA	NA	TRBJ1-1	TGTGCCAGCAGCTTGGTTGGGCATTCTGAAGCTTTCTTT	CASSLVGHSEAFF
TRBV4-1	NA	NA	TRBJ1-4	TGCGCCAGCAGTCGTAATCGAGGGCCTAGGGAAAAACTGTTTTTT	CASSRNRGPREKLFF
TRBV30	NA	TRBD1	TRBJ1-2	TGTGCCTACCCGGGACAGGGGGCAGGAGACTATGGCTACACCTTC	CAYPGQGAGDYGYTF
TRBV27	NA	NA	TRBJ1-4	TGTGCCAGCAGTCCTGATTTCCACATCTTGAATGAAAAACTGTTTTTT	CASSPDFHILNEKLFF
TRBV10-3	NA	TRBD2	TRBJ2-1	TGTGCCATCAGTGAGTACGCTAGCGGGGGGGCCTACAATGAGCAGTTCTTC	CAISEYASGGAYNEQFF
TRBV28	NA	TRBD1	TRBJ1-4	TGTGCCAGCAGCAGTGGGACAGGGGGCGGACGTGAAAAACTGTTTTTT	CASSSGTGGGREKLFF
TRBV18	NA	NA	TRBJ1-1	TGTGCCAGCTCACCACCGAACAGGGCGAACACTGAAGCTTTCTTT	CASSPPNRANTEAFF
TRBV5-1	NA	TRBD2	TRBJ2-1	TGCGCCAGCAGCTTCATCGGCGGGGGAAGATACAATGAGCAGTTCTTC	CASSFIGGGRYNEQFF
TRBV7-6	NA	TRBD1	TRBJ2-7	TGTGCCAGCAGCTACCGACAGGGGACCTACGAGCAGTACTTC	CASSYRQGTYEQYF
TRBV28	few	NA	TRBJ1-1	TGTGCCAGCAGTTTGAGAGGGATCTCGGCTGAAGCTTTCTTT	CASSLRGISAEAFF
TRBV2	NA	NA	TRBJ2-7	TGTGCCGGAGTAGCGCTAAGCTCCTACGAGCAGTACTTC	CAGVALSSYEQYF
TRBV4-3	NA	NA	TRBJ1-2	TGCGCCAGCAGCCAGGGGCCTTTAATTGTGGGCTATGGCTACACCTTC	CASSQGPLIVGYGYTF
TRBV5-6	NA	NA	TRBJ2-7	TGTGCCAGCAGCTTGGTTGGACAGTTTGTAGGCGAGCAGTACTTC	CASSLVGQFVGEQYF
TRBV10-1	NA	TRBD2	TRBJ2-5	TGCGCCAGCAGCTACGGGACTAGCGGCCAAGAGACCCAGTACTTC	CASSYGTSGQETQYF
TRBV30	NA	NA	TRBJ1-1	TGTGCCTCGAAGGGGTTCACTGAAGCTTTCTTT	CASKGFTEAFF
TRBV6-5	NA	TRBD2	TRBJ2-1	TGTGCCAGCAGATCTCCTAGCGGGAGTGGTCATGAGCAGTTCTTC	CASRSPSGSGHEQFF
TRBV5-1	NA	TRBD2	TRBJ2-7	TGCGCCAGCAGGTTAGCGGGGAGCACCTACGAGCAGTACTTC	CASRLAGSTYEQYF
TRBV19	NA	NA	TRBJ1-1	TGTGCCAGTAGTCCGCCGGGATCCAACACTGAAGCTTTCTTT	CASSPPGSNTEAFF
TRBV5-1	NA	TRBD1	TRBJ2-6	TGCGCCAGCAGCGCGGGACAGGGGGAAGCTGGGGCCAACGTCCTGACTTTC	CASSAGQGEAGANVLTF
TRBV5-1	NA	NA	TRBJ2-5	TGCGCCAGCAGCTTCAGTCTGGACTGGAACCAAGAGACCCAGTACTTC	CASSFSLDWNQETQYF
TRBV10-2	NA	TRBD1	TRBJ1-2	TGCGCCAGCAGTGAGTCGGTGGGACAGGGGAATGGCTACACCTTC	CASSESVGQGNGYTF
TRBV14	NA	NA	TRBJ1-1	TGTGCCAGCAGCCTTCTCCCTCGGGACACTGAAGCTTTCTTT	CASSLLPRDTEAFF
TRBV5-4	NA	TRBD1	TRBJ1-4	TGTGCCAGCAGCTTGGTGGGGGGACAGGGCGAAAAACTGTTTTTT	CASSLVGGQGEKLFF
TRBV6-5	few	NA	TRBJ1-2	TGTGCCAGCGCAACTAGGTTGGGCTATGGCTACACCTTC	CASATRLGYGYTF
TRBV5-4	NA	NA	TRBJ2-6	TGTGCCAGCAGCGAATACCAGGGCTTTGGGGCCAACGTCCTGACTTTC	CASSEYQGFGANVLTF
TRBV27	NA	TRBD1	TRBJ2-7	TGTGCCAGCAGTTTCTCCCCCCCGACAGGGGGCTACTACGAGCAGTACTTC	CASSFSPPTGGYYEQYF
TRBV21-1	NA	NA	TRBJ2-2	TGTGCCAGCAGCAAGTCGTATCGGGGACAGGGGCGCTGGGGTTACAACACCGGGGAGCTGTTTTTT	CASSKSYRGQGRWGYNTGELFF
TRBV5-1	NA	NA	TRBJ2-5	TGCGCCAGCAGCTTGCTAGGCCAGGGCGTCGAGACCCAGTACTTC	CASSLLGQGVETQYF
TRBV7-8	few	TRBD2	TRBJ2-4	TGTGCCAGCAGTCATGCGGGGGCCGGGAGGGACATTCAGTACTTC	CASSHAGAGRDIQYF
TRBV7-9	NA	TRBD1	TRBJ2-3	TGTGCCAGCAGCTTGAAATGGGACAGGGGCCCCGCCGGCACAGATACGCAGTATTTT	CASSLKWDRGPAGTDTQYF
TRBV21-1	few	NA	TRBJ2-7	TGTGCCAGCAGCACTAGCGGGAGGGGAAGCGAGCAGTACTTC	CASSTSGRGSEQYF
TRBV11-2	NA	TRBD2	TRBJ2-1	TGTGCCAGCAGTGGACTAGCGGGAGGGCCGGGTGAGCAGTTCTTC	CASSGLAGGPGEQFF
TRBV6-5	NA	NA	TRBJ1-2	TGTGCCAGCAGTTACTCGTCAGCGTCTAACTATGGCTACACCTTC	CASSYSSASNYGYTF
TRBV30	NA	TRBD1	TRBJ1-1	TGTGCCTGGAGTGAAAGGACAGGGGGCGGCACTGAAGCTTTCTTT	CAWSERTGGGTEAFF
TRBV5-4	NA	TRBD1	TRBJ1-1	TGTGCCAGCAGCCACCCGGACAGGGACACTGAAGCTTTCTTT	CASSHPDRDTEAFF